The next 16 T cell receptor beta chains were all read from a single sample in a study of low-dose radiotherapy and immunotherapy resistance in tumors. cDNA synthesis used a TRAV/TRBV-specific primer set for both chains. TCRs were put through 20 PCR cycles of amplification with Phusion. A constant-region primer and the V-primer adapter served as the primer pair. From the reads, TCRdb called clonotypes with MiXCR, one entry per CDR3 protein. The table shows approximately 13,000 distinct CDR3 sequences, with roughly 60% occurring only once. All receptors derive from a human donor with advanced metastatic prostate, ovarian, gallbladder or colorectal cancer (not recorded which). This table probably holds off-target reads from a library built for another chain.

With respect to this clonotype: A read error may account for a junction end that differs from germline. J is TRBJ2-3 and V is TRBV4-3, with D tentatively TRBD2 (6 bases). This CDR3 contains 17 residues. Looked up from germline, CDR1 is LGHNA and CDR2 is YSLEER. For the CDR3, the DNA is TGCGCCAGCAGCGAAGAGGGACTCACCACCTTCACAGATACGCAGTATTTT. This translates into CASSEEGLTTFTDTQYF.

This clonotype has a handful of counts. The V gene is TRBV5-1, the J gene TRBJ2-1; the match to TRBD1 covers 9 bases. Looked up from germline, CDR1 is SGHRS and CDR2 is YFSETQ. CDR3 length: 14 residues. Trimming cost V 0 bases and J 8 bases; bases outside gene matches: 3. The CDR3 is CASSLGQGDDEQFF. CDR3 bases: TGCGCCAGCAGCTTGGGACAGGGGGACGATGAGCAGTTCTTC. The entire variable domain, with the rest obtained from reference TRBV5-1 and TRBJ2-1, is as follows: KAGVTQTPRYLIKTRGQQVTLSCSPISGHRSVSWYQQTPGQGLQFLFEYFSETQRNKGNFPGRFSGRQFSNSRSEMNVSTLELGDSALYLCASSLGQGDDEQFFGPGTRLTVL.

This clonotype has more than one count but fewer than ten. The chain links TRBV18 to TRBJ1-3; D may be TRBD1 (5 bases). Trimming stripped 6 bases from V and 2 bases from J, with 8 bases between. The CDR3 is 13 amino acids. Germline V gives CDR1 KGHSH, CDR2 LQKENI. CDR3 in amino acids: CASSGTAGNTIYF. For the CDR3, the DNA is TGTGCCAGCTCGGGGACTGCTGGAAACACCATATATTTT. Full variable domain (rest looked up from reference TRBV18 and TRBJ1-3): NAGVMQNPRHLVRRRGQEARLRCSPMKGHSHVYWYRQLPEEGLKFMVYLQKENIIDESGMPKERFSAEFPKEGPSILRIQQVVRGDSAAYFCASSGTAGNTIYFGEGSWLTVV.

This clonotype was counted between two and nine times. CDR3 region: CASGHRDRGFDEQFF. The CDR3 DNA sequence: TGTGCCAGCGGCCACCGGGACAGGGGATTCGATGAGCAGTTCTTC. The J gene is TRBJ2-1, the V gene TRBV21-1; TRBD1, the D gene given by the table, was not confirmed from the DNA. TRBV21-1 is assigned pseudogene status. The CDR3 spans 15 residues.

The CDR3: CASSPRLAGGTSYEQYF. CDR3 nucleotide sequence: TGTGCCAGCAGTCCTCGCTTAGCGGGAGGAACCTCCTACGAGCAGTACTTC. J is TRBJ2-7 and V is TRBV12-3 or TRBV12-4, with 10 bases that match TRBD2. V lost 5 bases, J lost 0 bases, and 10 bases stayed unmatched. The CDR3 is made up of 17 amino acids.

The chain joins TRBV10-2 to TRBJ2-1; TRBD2 aligns across 11 bases. The CDR3 length is 16 residues. After removal of 5 bases from V and 7 bases from J, the junction contained 10 bases not matched to a gene. Germline V gene data show CDR1 as WSHSY and CDR2 as SAAADI. CDR3 DNA sequence: TGCGCCAGCAGTCGATCGATAGCGGGGGGGAGTAATGAGCAGTTCTTC. This gives the protein CASSRSIAGGSNEQFF.

The chain carries TRBV5-1 and TRBJ2-2; no clear D. Germline-derived CDR1 and CDR2 are SGHRS and YFSETQ. CDR3 length equals 13 residues. Trimming cost V 3 bases and J 2 bases, with 5 bases left between them. Here the CDR3 reads CASSSRNTGELFF. The CDR3 DNA reads as TGCGCCAGCAGCTCCCGAAACACCGGGGAGCTGTTTTTT.

This clonotype was observed a handful of times. Germline is not matched at one junction end, which may reflect a read error. The chain has TRBV2 and TRBJ2-7; D is undetermined. The CDR3 runs 14 residues. CDR1 and CDR2 from the germline V gene are SNHLY and FYNNEI. DNA of the CDR3: TGTGCCAGCAGCCGTCCCGAAGCCCCCTACGAGCAGCACTTC. It codes for CASSRPEAPYEQHF.

The CDR3, as DNA: TGTGCCAGCAGCCAAGGGCTGGGGGTGGAGACCCAGTACTTC. It specifies CASSQGLGVETQYF. The chain combines TRBV3-1 with TRBJ2-5, with D possibly being TRBD1 or TRBD2 (5 bases each). CDR3 size: 14 residues. CDR1 is LGHDT and CDR2 is YNNKEL in the germline V gene (reference sequence). V was trimmed by 1 base and J by 5 bases, leaving 11 bases between them.

J is TRBJ1-1 and V is TRBV30; tentative D call: TRBD1 (5 bases). CDR3 size: 13 residues. CDR1 is GTSNPN and CDR2 is SVGIG in the germline V gene (reference sequence). The V and J ends lost 0 bases and 13 bases respectively, with 18 bases between them. CDR3 amino acids: CAWSVSQPGQGFF. The CDR3 DNA reads as TGTGCCTGGAGTGTCTCGCAGCCAGGACAAGGTTTCTTT.

This chain joins TRBV6-2 or TRBV6-3 and TRBJ1-6; TRBD1 aligns across 7 bases. From germline, CDR1 is MNHEY and CDR2 SVGEGT. This CDR3 is built from 16 residues. The junction had 6 bases not matched to a gene; V was cut back by 0 bases and J by 7 bases. This CDR3 reads CASSYSSTGENSPLHF. DNA for the CDR3: TGTGCCAGCAGTTACTCGAGTACAGGGGAGAATTCACCCCTCCACTTT.

A note on this clonotype: This could be a read error, since a much larger clone is one nucleotide away. This chain uses TRBV7-9 with TRBJ2-1; 11 bases line up with TRBD2. The CDR3 contains 16 residues. Per the germline V gene, CDR1 is SEHNR and CDR2 is FQNEAQ (reference sequence). The CDR3 DNA reads TGTGCCGGCAGCGCCGATAGCGGGAGGGTCTACAATGAGCAGTTCTTC. This encodes CAGSADSGRVYNEQFF.

This clonotype is a singleton in its sample. The chain has TRBV5-1 and TRBJ2-3, with D unresolved. Between the trimmed V and J ends, which lost 3 bases and 2 bases, there was a span of 13 bases. Germline V gives CDR1 SGHRS, CDR2 YFSETQ. There are 15 residues in the CDR3. The CDR3 spells CASSSSGSLTDTQYF. The CDR3 DNA follows: TGCGCCAGCAGCTCCTCGGGCTCACTCACAGATACGCAGTATTTT.

The chain is built from TRBV9 and TRBJ1-2; maybe TRBD1 (6 bases). Germline assignment: CDR1 SGDLS and CDR2 YYNGEE. The ends were cut back, 6 bases at V and 12 bases at J, with 18 bases in the middle. The CDR3 consists of 12 residues. CDR3 residues: CASNREGGRHTF. The DNA for the CDR3 is TGTGCCAGCAACCGAGAGGGGGGACGTCACACCTTC.

This clonotype was picked up one time. The chain joins TRBV6-8 to TRBJ2-1, with a tentative D call TRBD1 (6 bases). V was shortened by 5 bases and J by 1 base, with 27 bases between the two germline ends. In germline, CDR1 is MNHGY, CDR2 SAAAGT. The CDR3 is 20 amino acids. The CDR3 loop is CASSGYPTGVQGQSYNEQFF. The CDR3 nucleotides are TGTGCCAGCAGTGGTTATCCTACCGGGGTTCAGGGGCAATCCTACAATGAGCAGTTCTTC.

J is TRBJ2-3 and V is TRBV18, with a possible D match to TRBD2 (5 bases). The CDR3 extends over 16 amino acids. The germline V gene encodes CDR1 KGHSH and CDR2 LQKENI. The V and J ends lost 4 bases and 2 bases respectively, with 16 bases between them. CDR3 loop: CASSRVLVRNTDTQYF. In DNA, the CDR3 is TGTGCCAGCTCACGCGTACTAGTCCGTAACACAGATACGCAGTATTTT.